A selection of T cell receptor beta chains follows, all from one sample in a study of T-cell memory formation after mild COVID-19. TCRdb reanalysed the 5' RACE reads using MiXCR and keeps one entry per CDR3 protein. The data show around 440,000 distinct CDR3 sequences, 15% to 20% seen once. The material sequenced was PBMCs or a T cell subset sorted from them (not recorded which). Every receptor here comes from an adult woman who had mild COVID-19 (a few samples of this study predate the infection). Cell type and time point are not known. Both conserved end residues are part of each CDR3. A D gene is named only where the DNA matches it firmly. The size entry is marked missing in some rows and otherwise reads once, few, many or a size class.

d_gene | abundance | j_gene | v_gene | CDR3aa | CDR3nt
. | . | TRBJ2-1 | TRBV29-1 | CSDYQTAASTNNEQFF | TGCAGCGATTACCAAACAGCGGCAAGTACCAACAATGAGCAGTTCTTC
. | . | TRBJ1-1 | TRBV20-1 | CRGQNTEAFF | TGCCGGGGCCAGAACACTGAAGCTTTCTTT
TRBD2 | . | TRBJ2-1 | TRBV12-3/TRBV12-4 | CASRKTTSGRANEQFF | TGTGCCAGCAGAAAAACGACTAGCGGGAGGGCGAACGAGCAGTTCTTC
. | few | TRBJ2-1 | TRBV7-9 | CASSSHGGSKTSYNEQFF | TGTGCCAGCAGCTCCCACGGCGGTTCTAAAACGTCCTACAATGAGCAGTTCTTC
. | . | TRBJ1-5 | TRBV6-5 | CASSYDRKGNQPQHF | TGTGCCAGCAGTTACGACAGAAAAGGGAATCAGCCCCAGCATTTT
TRBD2 | few | TRBJ2-5 | TRBV2 | CASRPPLALAGGETQYF | TGTGCCAGCAGGCCCCCCCTGGCCTTAGCGGGAGGAGAGACCCAGTACTTC
. | . | TRBJ1-3 | TRBV27 | CASSPAGIHSGNTIYF | TGTGCCAGCAGTCCCGCTGGGATCCACTCTGGAAACACCATATATTTT
. | . | TRBJ1-3 | TRBV5-1 | CASSLAPGSGNTIYF | TGCGCCAGCAGCTTGGCACCGGGGTCTGGAAACACCATATATTTT
. | . | TRBJ1-4 | TRBV20-1 | CSARIRATNEKLFF | TGCAGTGCTAGGATCAGGGCAACTAATGAAAAACTGTTTTTT
. | . | TRBJ2-7 | TRBV14 | CASSSRMGLPSSYEQYF | TGTGCCAGCAGCTCCCGGATGGGACTTCCGAGCTCCTACGAGCAGTACTTC
. | . | TRBJ1-2 | TRBV10-3 | CAISGGFEANYGYTF | TGTGCCATCAGTGGAGGGTTTGAGGCTAACTATGGCTACACCTTC
. | . | TRBJ1-1 | TRBV12-3/TRBV12-4 | CASSYQQGISEAFF | TGTGCCAGCAGTTACCAACAGGGTATCTCTGAAGCTTTCTTT
. | once | TRBJ2-2 | TRBV20-1 | CSARVDWQGNTGELFF | TGCAGTGCTAGAGTAGATTGGCAGGGAAACACCGGGGAGCTTTTTTTT
TRBD1 | . | TRBJ1-2 | TRBV12-3/TRBV12-4 | CASSYSGTVGYTF | TGTGCCAGCAGTTATTCCGGGACAGTGGGCTACACCTTC
. | few | TRBJ2-2 | TRBV25-1 | CASSEYDMGAGELFF | TGTGCCAGCAGTGAATACGATATGGGTGCCGGGGAGCTGTTTTTT
TRBD2 | . | TRBJ2-1 | TRBV9 | CASSVGDGGAFEQFF | TGTGCCAGCAGCGTAGGAGACGGGGGGGCCTTTGAGCAGTTCTTC
. | . | TRBJ2-1 | TRBV20-1 | CSARGTAGEQFF | TGCAGTGCTAGGGGGACCGCGGGTGAGCAGTTCTTC
TRBD1 | few | TRBJ1-5 | TRBV6-2/TRBV6-3 | CASHGTGANQPQHF | TGTGCCAGCCATGGGACAGGGGCTAATCAGCCCCAGCATTTT
. | few | TRBJ2-3 | TRBV3-1 | CASSQEGAGVRVTQYF | TGTGCCAGCAGCCAGGAGGGGGCGGGAGTTCGAGTTACGCAGTATTTT
. | few | TRBJ1-1 | TRBV20-1 | CSVNQNTEAFF | TGCAGTGTAAACCAGAACACTGAAGCTTTCTTT
TRBD2 | few | TRBJ2-1 | TRBV5-1 | CASSSGRTSGGAIDEQFF | TGCGCCAGCAGCTCAGGGCGGACTAGCGGGGGGGCCATCGATGAGCAGTTCTTC
TRBD1 | . | TRBJ2-3 | TRBV5-6 | CASSEGTGYTDTQYF | TGTGCCAGCAGCGAGGGGACAGGATACACAGATACGCAGTATTTT
. | few | TRBJ2-7 | TRBV20-1 | CSASLDSISYEQYF | TGCAGTGCTAGCCTCGACAGTATCTCCTACGAGCAGTACTTC
. | . | TRBJ2-3 | TRBV5-1 | CASSLAVNTDTQYF | TGCGCCAGCAGCTTGGCCGTGAACACAGATACGCAGTATTTT
. | . | TRBJ2-7 | TRBV5-1 | CASSHEKGAYEQYF | TGCGCCAGCAGCCATGAAAAGGGAGCCTACGAGCAGTACTTC
. | . | TRBJ1-1 | TRBV20-1 | CSALGGNTEAFF | TGCAGTGCTCTTGGGGGGAACACTGAAGCTTTCTTT
. | . | TRBJ1-6 | TRBV3-1 | CASSQDRAGPPRSPLHF | TGTGCCAGCAGCCAAGATCGCGCAGGACCCCCCCGGTCACCCCTCCACTTT
TRBD2 | many | TRBJ2-3 | TRBV18 | CASSPPGLAGGTDTQYF | TGTGCCAGCTCACCACCGGGACTAGCGGGGGGCACAGATACGCAGTATTTT
. | few | TRBJ2-2 | TRBV6-2/TRBV6-3 | CASSYRSNTGELFF | TGTGCCAGCAGTTACCGATCGAACACCGGGGAGCTGTTTTTT
TRBD1 | . | TRBJ1-4 | TRBV7-9 | CASSKRTGIDEKLFF | TGTGCCAGCAGCAAACGGACAGGGATCGACGAAAAACTGTTTTTT
. | . | TRBJ1-2 | TRBV7-2 | CASSSQTGNYGYTF | TGTGCCAGCAGCTCCCAGACAGGCAACTATGGCTACACCTTC
TRBD1 | . | TRBJ1-2 | TRBV11-2 | CASSLAPPRDRPNYGYTF | TGTGCCAGCAGCTTAGCTCCCCCCCGGGACAGGCCTAACTATGGCTACACCTTC
. | few | TRBJ2-3 | TRBV29-1 | CSVDGTPNTDTQYF | TGCAGCGTTGACGGGACGCCAAACACAGATACGCAGTATTTT
. | many | TRBJ2-7 | TRBV29-1 | CSVGRGWGYEQYF | TGCAGCGTTGGACGGGGATGGGGCTACGAGCAGTACTTC
. | . | TRBJ1-6 | TRBV9 | CASSAAGGRGGHSPLHF | TGTGCCAGCAGCGCGGCGGGCGGACGGGGAGGGCATTCACCCCTCCACTTT
. | few | TRBJ2-1 | TRBV19 | CASQGSGPRDEQFF | TGTGCCAGTCAGGGGTCCGGTCCCCGCGATGAGCAGTTCTTC
TRBD2 | once | TRBJ2-3 | TRBV7-3 | CASSLTSSGYTDTQYF | TGTGCCAGCAGCCTCACCTCTAGCGGGTACACAGATACGCAGTATTTT
TRBD2 | many | TRBJ2-1 | TRBV5-1 | CASSPPAGESTEQFF | TGCGCCAGCAGCCCGCCAGCGGGAGAATCTACTGAGCAGTTCTTC
. | . | TRBJ2-7 | TRBV7-9 | CASSLTDSLVPYEQYF | TGTGCCAGCAGCCTCACAGACAGCCTGGTCCCCTACGAGCAGTACTTC
. | few | TRBJ1-5 | TRBV6-1 | CASSEESGGNQPQHF | TGTGCCAGCAGTGAAGAGTCAGGGGGCAATCAGCCCCAGCATTTT
. | few | TRBJ2-1 | TRBV6-1 | CATPPVDNEQFF | TGTGCCACACCGCCGGTAGACAATGAGCAGTTCTTC
. | . | TRBJ2-7 | TRBV6-2/TRBV6-3 | CASSYPTEQQYF | TGTGCCAGCAGTTATCCCACGGAACAGCAGTACTTC
. | few | TRBJ1-2 | TRBV2 | CASSGTLPNYGYTF | TGTGCCAGCAGTGGGACGCTCCCTAACTATGGCTACACCTTC